These T cell receptor beta chains were read from a single sample in a study of patients and donors after allogeneic stem cell transplantation. From the RT-PCR reads, TCRdb called clonotypes with MiXCR, one entry per CDR3 protein. The sample has around 25,000 distinct CDR3 sequences, approximately 42% seen once. The material sequenced was blood, either unsorted or a sorted T cell fraction (not recorded which). The receptor set was obtained from a human donor who was either an allogeneic HSCT recipient or a stem cell or donor lymphocyte infusion donor (not recorded which). It is not recorded whose cells these are; they may come from a transplant donor. CDR3s include the opening cysteine and the closing phenylalanine or tryptophan. The D gene is left open where the match is weak. The size of a clone is reported for some rows only, either as once, few or many, or as a class for expanded clones.

V	size	D	J	DNA	CDR3
TRBV5-1	NA	NA	TRBJ1-1	TGCGCCAGCAGCTGGGGCAGCGCATGGGACACTGAAGCTTTCTTT	CASSWGSAWDTEAFF
TRBV29-1	many	TRBD1	TRBJ1-6	TGCAGCGTCGCTGACAGGGATAATTCACCCCTCCACTTT	CSVADRDNSPLHF
TRBV5-1	few	TRBD2	TRBJ2-3	TGCGCCAGCAGCACCGGACTAGGCACAGATACGCAGTATTTT	CASSTGLGTDTQYF
TRBV12-3/TRBV12-4	few	TRBD1	TRBJ1-2	TGTGCCAGCAGTCTAGAGACAGGGAACAGAAACTATGGCTACACCTTC	CASSLETGNRNYGYTF
TRBV7-3	NA	NA	TRBJ1-5	TGTGCCAGCAGCTTAACAGGGGGTCAGCCCCAGCATTTT	CASSLTGGQPQHF
TRBV29-1	NA	NA	TRBJ2-1	TGCAGCGTTGAGCGGCACAATGAGCAGTTCTTC	CSVERHNEQFF
TRBV20-1	NA	NA	TRBJ1-6	TGCAGTGCGGAGAGCTCCTATAATTCACCCCTCCACTTT	CSAESSYNSPLHF
TRBV7-2	few	NA	TRBJ2-4	TGTGCCAGCAGCTTACGACGTAAGGGTGCAGTAGCCAAAAACATTCAGTACTTC	CASSLRRKGAVAKNIQYF
TRBV12-3/TRBV12-4	few	NA	TRBJ1-2	TGTGCCAGCAGTTTCCGGGAGACAAGGGACTATGGCTACACCTTC	CASSFRETRDYGYTF
TRBV11-1	NA	TRBD1	TRBJ2-5	TGTGCCAGCAGCTCGCGACAGGGGGCCTCTGAGACCCAGTACTTC	CASSSRQGASETQYF
TRBV5-1	few	NA	TRBJ1-2	TGCGCCAGCAGCTTTGGAGGGCACGATGGCTACACCTTC	CASSFGGHDGYTF
TRBV18	few	NA	TRBJ1-1	TGTGCCAGCTCGGGAAGTACGGGCAGCACTGAAGCTTTCTTT	CASSGSTGSTEAFF
TRBV5-6	few	NA	TRBJ1-2	TGTGCCAGCAGCCGTGGTGCTATTAACTATGGCTACACCTTC	CASSRGAINYGYTF
TRBV6-5	NA	TRBD1	TRBJ2-7	TGTGCCAGCAGCGAAGACAGGGGGCTACGAGAGCAGTACTTC	CASSEDRGLREQYF
TRBV12-3/TRBV12-4	NA	TRBD1	TRBJ2-2	TGTGCCAGCAGTCCCCAGGGGGCGATTACCGGGGAGCTGTTTTTT	CASSPQGAITGELFF
TRBV15	NA	NA	TRBJ2-3	TGTGCCACCAGCAGTACCCACGGGGTTCAGGGTACGCAGTATTTT	CATSSTHGVQGTQYF
TRBV6-1	NA	NA	TRBJ1-5	TGTGCCAGCAGTGAATTGACAGATAGCAATCAGCCCCAGCATTTT	CASSELTDSNQPQHF
TRBV12-3/TRBV12-4	NA	NA	TRBJ1-5	TGTGCCAGCAGCCAGACACTAGGCCAGCCCCAGCATTTT	CASSQTLGQPQHF